This entry features one TCR beta chain sequence. Its cognate antigen is unknown. This record comes from a study of T cell responses to AZD1222 COVID-19 vaccine. Study-level points and caveats: Baseline seropositivity characterized only a handful of AZD1222 recipients. Donors were largely white British and mainly female; clonal diversity was possibly underestimated. Of spike-specific TCRs, nearly half reportedly target regions left unmutated in variants. Spike-specific TCRs gained breadth and depth after people received two AZD1222 doses.

The CDR3 has 13 amino acids. Germline V CDR1 and CDR2: WSHSY, SAAADI. Trimming removed 6 bases from V and 7 bases from J, with 15 bases in between. Libraries were prepared by immunoSEQ multiplex PCR; TCRdb keeps only in-frame clonotypes and omits some of them. The profile shows around 140,000 clones, approximately 90% of them singletons. V usage is TRBV10-2 and J usage is TRBJ2-5, with D maybe TRBD1 (5 bases). The TCR comes from an adult in good health. Sequencing was performed on peripheral blood, taken on day 0 of AZD1222 vaccination. The CDR3 is CASSWTTSGTQYF. CDR3 DNA sequence: TGCGCCAGCAGCTGGACAACCTCCGGGACCCAGTACTTC.